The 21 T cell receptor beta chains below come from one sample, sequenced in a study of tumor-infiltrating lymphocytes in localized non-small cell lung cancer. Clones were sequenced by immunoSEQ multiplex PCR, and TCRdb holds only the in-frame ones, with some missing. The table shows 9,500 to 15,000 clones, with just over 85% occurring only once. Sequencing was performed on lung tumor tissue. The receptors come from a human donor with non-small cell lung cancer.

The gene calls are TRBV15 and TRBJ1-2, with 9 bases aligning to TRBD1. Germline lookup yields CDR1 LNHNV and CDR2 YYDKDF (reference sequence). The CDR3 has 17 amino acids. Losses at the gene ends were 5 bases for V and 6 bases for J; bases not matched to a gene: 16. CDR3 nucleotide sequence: TGTGCCACCAGCCCGGCGGGGACAGGGAGTTTTGTTAATGGCTACACCTTC. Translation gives CATSPAGTGSFVNGYTF.

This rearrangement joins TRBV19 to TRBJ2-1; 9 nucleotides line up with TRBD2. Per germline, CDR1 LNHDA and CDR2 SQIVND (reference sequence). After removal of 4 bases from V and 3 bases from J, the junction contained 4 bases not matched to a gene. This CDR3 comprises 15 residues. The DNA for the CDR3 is TGTGCCAGTAGTAACCGACTAGCGGTCTACAATGAGCAGTTCTTC. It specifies CASSNRLAVYNEQFF. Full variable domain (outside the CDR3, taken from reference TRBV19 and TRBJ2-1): DGGITQSPKYLFRKEGQNVTLSCEQNLNHDAMYWYRQDPGQGLRLIYYSQIVNDFQKGDIAEGYSVSREKKESFPLTVTSAQKNPTAFYLCASSNRLAVYNEQFFGPGTRLTVL.

CDR3 amino acids: CASSYRDEPYGYTF. DNA for the CDR3: TGTGCCAGCAGTTACCGGGACGAGCCCTATGGCTACACCTTC. The V call is TRBV6-6, the J call TRBJ1-2, with D possibly TRBD1 on 5 matching bases. The germline V gene has CDR1 MNHNY and CDR2 SVGAGI (reference sequence). Trimming stripped 2 bases from V and 4 bases from J, with 11 bases between. This CDR3 is built from 14 residues.

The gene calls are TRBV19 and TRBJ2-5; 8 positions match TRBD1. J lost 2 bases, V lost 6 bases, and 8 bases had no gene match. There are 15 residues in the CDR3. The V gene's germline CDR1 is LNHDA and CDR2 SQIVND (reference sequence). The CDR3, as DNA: TGTGCCAGTAGGCGGGATGGACAGGGTCAAGAGACCCAGTACTTC. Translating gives CASRRDGQGQETQYF.

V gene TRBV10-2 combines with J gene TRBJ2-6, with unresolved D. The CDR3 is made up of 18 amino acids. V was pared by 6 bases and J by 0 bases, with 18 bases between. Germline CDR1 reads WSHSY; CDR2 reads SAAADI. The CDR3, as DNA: TGCGCCAGCAGAGCCTCACAGAATATGCGCTCTGGGGCCAACGTCCTGACTTTC. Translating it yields CASRASQNMRSGANVLTF.

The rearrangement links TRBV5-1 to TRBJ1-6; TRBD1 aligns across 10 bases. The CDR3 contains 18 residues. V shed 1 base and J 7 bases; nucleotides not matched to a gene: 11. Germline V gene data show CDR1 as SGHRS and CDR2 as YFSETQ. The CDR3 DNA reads TGCGCCAGCAGCTTGTGGGACAGGGGCAAGGTCGGAAATTCACCCCTCCACTTT. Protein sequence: CASSLWDRGKVGNSPLHF.

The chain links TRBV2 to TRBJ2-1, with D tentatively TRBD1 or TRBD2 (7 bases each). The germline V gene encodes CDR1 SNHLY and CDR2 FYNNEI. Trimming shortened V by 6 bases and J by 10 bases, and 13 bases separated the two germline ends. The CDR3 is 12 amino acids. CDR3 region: CASRGEGQEQFF. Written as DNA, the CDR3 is TGTGCCAGCAGAGGGGAGGGACAGGAGCAGTTCTTC.

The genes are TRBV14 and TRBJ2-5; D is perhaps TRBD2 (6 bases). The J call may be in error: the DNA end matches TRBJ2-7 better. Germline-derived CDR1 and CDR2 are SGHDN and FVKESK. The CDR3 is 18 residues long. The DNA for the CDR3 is TGTGCCAGCAGCCAGACGGGCTGGCTAGCGTCACCCTCCTACGAGCAGTACTTC. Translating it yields CASSQTGWLASPSYEQYF.

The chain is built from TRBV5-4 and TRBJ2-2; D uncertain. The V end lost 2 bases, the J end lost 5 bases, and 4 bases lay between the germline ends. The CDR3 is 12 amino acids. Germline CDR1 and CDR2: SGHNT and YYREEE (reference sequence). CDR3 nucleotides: TGTGCCAGCAGCTTAATTACCGGGGAGCTGTTTTTT. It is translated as CASSLITGELFF.

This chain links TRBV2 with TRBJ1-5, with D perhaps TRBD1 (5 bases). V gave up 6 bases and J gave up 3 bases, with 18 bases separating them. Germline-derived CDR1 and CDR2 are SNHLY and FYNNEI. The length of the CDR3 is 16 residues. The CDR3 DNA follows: TGTGCCAGCAGCGATGGGACCGTATCTATCAATCAGCCCCAGCATTTT. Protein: CASSDGTVSINQPQHF.

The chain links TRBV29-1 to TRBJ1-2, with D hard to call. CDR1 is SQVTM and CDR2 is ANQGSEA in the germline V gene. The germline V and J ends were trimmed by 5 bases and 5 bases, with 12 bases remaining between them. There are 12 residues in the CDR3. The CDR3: CSVREGGYGYTF. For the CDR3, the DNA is TGCAGCGTTCGGGAGGGTGGGTATGGCTACACCTTC. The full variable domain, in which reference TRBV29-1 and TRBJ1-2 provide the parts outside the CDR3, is SAVISQKPSRDICQRGTSLTIQCQVDSQVTMMFWYRQQPGQSLTLIATANQGSEATYESGFVIDKFPISRPNLTFSTLTVSNMSPEDSSIYLCSVREGGYGYTFGSGTRLTVV.

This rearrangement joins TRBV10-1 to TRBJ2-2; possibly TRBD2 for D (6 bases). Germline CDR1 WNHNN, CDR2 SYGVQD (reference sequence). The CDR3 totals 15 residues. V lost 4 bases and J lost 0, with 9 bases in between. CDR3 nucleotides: TGCGCCAGCAGTGGGGCTAGCGCGAACACCGGGGAGCTGTTTTTT. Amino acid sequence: CASSGASANTGELFF.

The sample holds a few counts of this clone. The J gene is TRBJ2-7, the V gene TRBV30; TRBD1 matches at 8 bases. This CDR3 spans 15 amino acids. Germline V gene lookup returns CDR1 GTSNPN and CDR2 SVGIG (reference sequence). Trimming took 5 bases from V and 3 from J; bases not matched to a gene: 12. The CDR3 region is CAWLPRTGTGYEQYF. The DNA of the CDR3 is TGTGCCTGGTTACCACGAACCGGGACAGGCTACGAGCAGTACTTC.

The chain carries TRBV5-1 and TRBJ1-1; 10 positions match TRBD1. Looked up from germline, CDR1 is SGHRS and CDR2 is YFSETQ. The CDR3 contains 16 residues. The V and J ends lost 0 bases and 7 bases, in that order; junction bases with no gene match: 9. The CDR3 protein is CASSLARRDRGDEAFF. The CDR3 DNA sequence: TGCGCCAGCAGCTTGGCCCGCCGGGACAGGGGTGATGAAGCTTTCTTT.

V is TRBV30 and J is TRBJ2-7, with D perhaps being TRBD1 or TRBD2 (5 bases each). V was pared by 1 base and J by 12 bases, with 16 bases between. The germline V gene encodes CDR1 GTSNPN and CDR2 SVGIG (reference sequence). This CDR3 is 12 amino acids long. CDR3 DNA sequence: TGTGCCTGGAGTGAGATGAAGGGACGAGGGTACTTC. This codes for CAWSEMKGRGYF.

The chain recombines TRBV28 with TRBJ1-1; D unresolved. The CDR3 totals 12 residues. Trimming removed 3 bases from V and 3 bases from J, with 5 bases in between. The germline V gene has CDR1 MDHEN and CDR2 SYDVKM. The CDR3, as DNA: TGTGCCAGCAGTTTGACGGACACTGAAGCTTTCTTT. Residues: CASSLTDTEAFF. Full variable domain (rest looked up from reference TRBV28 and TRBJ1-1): DVKVTQSSRYLVKRTGEKVFLECVQDMDHENMFWYRQDPGLGLRLIYFSYDVKMKEKGDIPEGYSVSREKKERFSLILESASTNQTSMYLCASSLTDTEAFFGQGTRLTVV.

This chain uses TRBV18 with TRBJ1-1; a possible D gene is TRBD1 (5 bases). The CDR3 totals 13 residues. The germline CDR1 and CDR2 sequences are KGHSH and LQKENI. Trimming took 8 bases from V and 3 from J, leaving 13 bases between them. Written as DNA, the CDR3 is TGTGCCAGCGGGAGGGGAGGGGACACTGAAGCTTTCTTT. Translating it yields CASGRGGDTEAFF.

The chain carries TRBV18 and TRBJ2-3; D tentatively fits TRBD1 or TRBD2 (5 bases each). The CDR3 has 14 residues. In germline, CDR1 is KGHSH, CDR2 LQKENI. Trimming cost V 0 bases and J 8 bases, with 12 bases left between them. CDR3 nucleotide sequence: TGTGCCAGCTCACCACCGAGCGTTGGGGGTACGCAGTATTTT. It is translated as CASSPPSVGGTQYF.

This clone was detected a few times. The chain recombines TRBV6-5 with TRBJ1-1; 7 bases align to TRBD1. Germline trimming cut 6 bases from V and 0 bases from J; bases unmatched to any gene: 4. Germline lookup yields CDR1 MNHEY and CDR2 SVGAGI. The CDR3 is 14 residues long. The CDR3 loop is CASRLTGMNTEAFF. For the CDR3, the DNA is TGTGCCAGCAGGCTGACAGGGATGAACACTGAAGCTTTCTTT.

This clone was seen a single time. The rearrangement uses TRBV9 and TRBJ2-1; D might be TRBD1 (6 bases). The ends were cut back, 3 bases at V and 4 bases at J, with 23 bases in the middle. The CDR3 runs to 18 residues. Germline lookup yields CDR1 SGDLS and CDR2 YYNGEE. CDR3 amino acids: CASSGGRGRQVIYNEQFF. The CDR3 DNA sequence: TGTGCCAGCAGCGGAGGTCGTGGAAGACAGGTGATATACAATGAGCAGTTCTTC.

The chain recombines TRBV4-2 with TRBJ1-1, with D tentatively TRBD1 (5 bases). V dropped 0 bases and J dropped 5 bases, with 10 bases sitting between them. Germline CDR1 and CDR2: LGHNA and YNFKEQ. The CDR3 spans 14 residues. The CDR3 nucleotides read TGTGCCAGCAGCCAAGATCTCGGGGGAACTGAAGCTTTCTTT. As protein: CASSQDLGGTEAFF.